The 21 T cell receptor beta chains given below trace back to one sample, sequenced in a study of blood T cell repertoires in COVID-19. The assay was immunoSEQ multiplex PCR, and TCRdb's table has in-frame clones only and misses some. Among about 190,000 clones listed, under 80% were seen once. Sequenced sample: PBMCs or T cells enriched from blood (not recorded which). All receptors derive from a woman aged 45-65 years with acute COVID-19.

V gene TRBV6-5 combines with J gene TRBJ1-5; TRBD1 agrees at 9 bases. V trimming: 6 bases; J trimming: 7 bases; junction bases outside the gene matches: 10. CDR1 is MNHEY and CDR2 is SVGAGI in the germline V gene. The CDR3 spans 15 residues. DNA for the CDR3: TGTGCCAGCAGCTTACAGGGGGCGCGGGGACAGCCCCAGCATTTT. Translated: CASSLQGARGQPQHF.

The chain links TRBV28 to TRBJ1-2; D gene unclear. This CDR3 comprises 13 residues. Germline CDR1 reads MDHEN; CDR2 reads SYDVKM. Trimming took off 7 bases at V and 4 bases at J, with 13 bases between the two ends. The CDR3 reads CASTVPPGYGYTF. In DNA, the CDR3 is TGTGCCAGCACCGTTCCTCCGGGCTATGGCTACACCTTC.

The chain has TRBV30 and TRBJ2-4; D gene ambiguous. CDR1 is GTSNPN, CDR2 SVGIG, per germline (reference sequence). The CDR3 loop spans 13 amino acids. Trimming left V 2 bases short and J 5 bases short, with 10 bases between. The CDR3 DNA is TGTGCCTGGAGTCCTGGTCAGGAAAACATTCAGTACTTC. This gives the protein CAWSPGQENIQYF.

The chain links TRBV5-6 to TRBJ1-2; the match to TRBD1 covers 8 bases. Germline values: CDR1 SGHDT, CDR2 YYEEEE. This CDR3 is 15 amino acids long. V trimming: 0 bases; J trimming: 6 bases; junction bases outside the gene matches: 7. CDR3 sequence: CASSLGWQGAHGYTF. The CDR3 nucleotides are TGTGCCAGCAGCTTGGGTTGGCAGGGGGCACATGGCTACACCTTC. Full variable domain (missing parts from reference TRBV5-6 and TRBJ1-2): DAGVTQSPTHLIKTRGQQVTLRCSPKSGHDTVSWYQQALGQGPQFIFQYYEEEERQRGNFPDRFSGHQFPNYSSELNVNALLLGDSALYLCASSLGWQGAHGYTFGSGTRLTVV.

The chain is built from TRBV5-1 and TRBJ2-2, with 9 bases identical to TRBD1. Germline V gene sequence: CDR1 SGHRS, CDR2 YFSETQ. J was trimmed by 2 bases and V by 3 bases; bases with no gene match: 5. The CDR3 runs 16 residues. The CDR3 DNA follows: TGCGCCAGCAGCTCAACAGGGGGCATCAACACCGGGGAGCTGTTTTTT. It encodes CASSSTGGINTGELFF. The full variable domain, rest sourced from reference TRBV5-1 and TRBJ2-2, is KAGVTQTPRYLIKTRGQQVTLSCSPISGHRSVSWYQQTPGQGLQFLFEYFSETQRNKGNFPGRFSGRQFSNSRSEMNVSTLELGDSALYLCASSSTGGINTGELFFGEGSRLTVL.

The chain combines TRBV5-1 with TRBJ2-3; D unclear. This CDR3 region has 16 residues. V was shortened by 0 bases and J by 1 base, with 12 bases between the two germline ends. Per the germline V gene, CDR1 is SGHRS and CDR2 is YFSETQ. In DNA, the CDR3 is TGCGCCAGCAGCTTGGTTGGAGCAACCCGCACAGATACGCAGTATTTT. Translation: CASSLVGATRTDTQYF.

The rearrangement uses TRBV28 and TRBJ2-2; 7 bases are shared with TRBD2. This CDR3 spans 15 amino acids. CDR1 is MDHEN, CDR2 SYDVKM, per germline. With 8 bases clipped from V and 4 bases from J, the junction kept 10 bases outside the gene matches. CDR3 sequence (DNA): TGTGCCAGCCTTTGGGGAGGGTGGGCCACCGGGGAGCTGTTTTTT. Its translation is CASLWGGWATGELFF.

Only one count was recorded for this clone. The V call is TRBV18, the J call TRBJ2-4; TRBD2 matches at 12 bases. Trimming cost V 6 bases and J 8 bases; bases outside gene matches: 11. Per germline, CDR1 KGHSH and CDR2 LQKENI. The CDR3 has 16 amino acids. The CDR3 DNA reads TGTGCCAGCTCCCCCGGACTAGCGGGGAGGGGAGACATTCAGTACTTC. As protein: CASSPGLAGRGDIQYF.

The rearrangement uses TRBV4-3 and TRBJ2-1, with unresolved D. Germline lookup yields CDR1 LGHNA and CDR2 YSLEER. CDR3 length: 16 residues. Trimming stripped 0 bases from V and 4 bases from J, with 13 bases between. CDR3 loop: CASSQDMRSAYNEQFF. CDR3 sequence (DNA): TGCGCCAGCAGCCAAGATATGAGGTCGGCGTACAATGAGCAGTTCTTC.

This clone was counted only a few times. This rearrangement joins TRBV28 to TRBJ1-2, with 7 bases aligning to TRBD1. The V gene end was trimmed by 6 bases and the J gene end by 5 bases; junction bases not matched to a gene: 6. The CDR3 extends over 13 amino acids. Germline V gene data show CDR1 as MDHEN and CDR2 as SYDVKM. CDR3 loop: CASSLGTAYGYTF. DNA for the CDR3: TGTGCCAGCAGCCTGGGGACAGCATATGGCTACACCTTC.

This CDR3 is CASSPSHTDTQYF. The CDR3 nucleotides are TGTGCCAGCAGCCCATCCCACACAGATACGCAGTATTTT. The V call is TRBV6-5, the J call TRBJ2-3; D not resolved. The CDR3 covers 13 residues. V was cut by 6 bases and J by 2 bases, with 9 bases left in between. Germline V gene sequence: CDR1 MNHEY, CDR2 SVGAGI.

The genes are TRBV10-3 and TRBJ1-5; weak D call: TRBD1 (5 bases). The CDR3 consists of 14 residues. CDR1 ENHRY and CDR2 SYGVKD come from the germline V gene. V lost 10 bases and J 0 bases, leaving 13 bases between the germline ends. The CDR3 DNA is TGTGCCACAGTTCCCGACAGTAGCAATCAGCCCCAGCATTTT. Its translation is CATVPDSSNQPQHF.

The CDR3 is CASSSTANSGNTIYF. The CDR3 nucleotides read TGTGCCAGCAGCTCGACAGCGAACTCTGGAAACACCATATATTTT. This chain uses TRBV11-3 with TRBJ1-3, with D perhaps TRBD1 (5 bases). Germline loops: CDR1 SGHNT, CDR2 YENEEA. V lost 4 bases and J 0 bases, leaving 10 bases between the germline ends. The CDR3 spans 15 residues.

The J gene is TRBJ1-1, the V gene TRBV7-9; D perhaps matches TRBD1 (6 bases). Germline values: CDR1 SEHNR, CDR2 FQNEAQ (reference sequence). The CDR3 is made up of 13 amino acids. The germline V and J ends were trimmed by 4 bases and 5 bases, with 11 bases remaining between them. The CDR3 DNA is TGTGCCAGCAGCTACAGGGTAGGAACTGAAGCTTTCTTT. It encodes CASSYRVGTEAFF.

The chain joins TRBV10-1 to TRBJ1-5, with D uncertain. CDR3 length: 13 amino acids. V lost 3 bases and J 3 bases, leaving 6 bases between the germline ends. Germline V gives CDR1 WNHNN, CDR2 SYGVQD (reference sequence). CDR3 in DNA: TGCGCCAGCAGTGAACAGCTCAATCAGCCCCAGCATTTT. It translates to CASSEQLNQPQHF.

The chain recombines TRBV6-2 or TRBV6-3 with TRBJ1-5; D remains unclear. Germline CDR1 reads MNHEY; CDR2 reads SVGEGT. Trimming removed 2 bases from V and 6 bases from J, with 11 bases in between. The CDR3 extends over 14 amino acids. CDR3 residues: CASSYPQRSQPQHF. In DNA, the CDR3 is TGTGCCAGCAGTTACCCCCAACGGAGTCAGCCCCAGCATTTT.

This chain joins TRBV4-1 and TRBJ1-1; a weak D match, TRBD1 (6 bases). This CDR3 contains 14 residues. CDR1 is MGHRA, CDR2 YSYEKL, per germline. Trimming stripped 2 bases from V and 11 bases from J, with 18 bases between. The CDR3 nucleotides are TGCGCCAGCAGCCAATATCAGGGGAATGACTGGGCTTTCTTT. Its protein product is CASSQYQGNDWAFF.

The chain is built from TRBV6-5 and TRBJ2-5; 8 bases are a match to TRBD1. Germline CDR1 is MNHEY and CDR2 is SVGAGI. After removal of 6 bases from V and 2 bases from J, the junction contained 8 bases not matched to a gene. This CDR3 is built from 15 residues. The CDR3 protein is CASSDGQGLQETQYF. CDR3 nucleotides: TGTGCCAGCAGCGACGGACAGGGTTTGCAAGAGACCCAGTACTTC.

The J gene is TRBJ2-3, the V gene TRBV5-1, with a tentative D call TRBD1 (5 bases). Trimming removed 4 bases at V and 6 bases at J, with 9 bases between. CDR1 and CDR2 (germline): SGHRS, YFSETQ. The CDR3 sequence is 12 residues long. CDR3 coding DNA: TGCGCCAGCAGCCCGCAGGGCGATACGCAGTATTTT. It yields the protein CASSPQGDTQYF.

The rearrangement links TRBV7-9 to TRBJ1-2; D might be TRBD1 (5 bases). The CDR3 extends over 17 amino acids. The germline V and J ends were trimmed by 3 bases and 8 bases, with 25 bases remaining between them. Germline assignment: CDR1 SEHNR and CDR2 FQNEAQ (reference sequence). The CDR3 coding sequence is TGTGCCAGCAGCTTTACGGTTAGGGCGGTCGGGGGTGGCGGCTACACCTTC. This translates into CASSFTVRAVGGGGYTF. The full variable domain, its missing parts supplied by reference TRBV7-9 and TRBJ1-2, is DTGVSQNPRHKITKRGQNVTFRCDPISEHNRLYWYRQTLGQGPEFLTYFQNEAQLEKSRLLSDRFSAERPKGSFSTLEIQRTEQGDSAMYLCASSFTVRAVGGGGYTFGSGTRLTVV.

The chain employs TRBV10-1 and TRBJ2-7, with 9 bases lining up with TRBD1. The germline V gene encodes CDR1 WNHNN and CDR2 SYGVQD (reference sequence). The ends lost 0 bases at V and 7 bases at J; junction bases unmatched: 28. This CDR3 has 22 residues. Here the CDR3 reads CASSESLDRGRRAQRHLREQYV. DNA of the CDR3: TGCGCCAGCAGTGAGTCGCTGGACAGGGGCAGGAGGGCGCAGCGGCACCTACGGGAGCAGTACGTC.